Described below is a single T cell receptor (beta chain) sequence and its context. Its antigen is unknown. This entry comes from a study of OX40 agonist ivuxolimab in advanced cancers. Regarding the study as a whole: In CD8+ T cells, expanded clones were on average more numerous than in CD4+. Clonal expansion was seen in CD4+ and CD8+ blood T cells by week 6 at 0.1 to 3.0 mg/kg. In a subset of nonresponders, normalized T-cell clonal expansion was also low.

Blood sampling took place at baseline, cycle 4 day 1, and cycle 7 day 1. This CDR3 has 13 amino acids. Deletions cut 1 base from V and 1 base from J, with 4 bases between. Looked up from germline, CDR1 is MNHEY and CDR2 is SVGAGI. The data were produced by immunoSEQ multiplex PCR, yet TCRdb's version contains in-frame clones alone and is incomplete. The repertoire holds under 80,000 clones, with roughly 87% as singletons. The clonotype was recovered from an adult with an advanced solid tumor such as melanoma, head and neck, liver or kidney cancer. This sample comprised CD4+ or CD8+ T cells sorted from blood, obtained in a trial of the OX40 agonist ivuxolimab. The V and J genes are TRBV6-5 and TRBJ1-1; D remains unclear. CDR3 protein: CASSYWTNTEAFF. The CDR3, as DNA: TGTGCCAGCAGTTACTGGACGAACACTGAAGCTTTCTTT.